What follows is one TCR beta chain and its context. The sample originates from a study of blood T cell repertoires in COVID-19. Study information: Samples of COVID-19 (acute and convalescent) were obtained from the United States, Italy and Spain.

The method was immunoSEQ multiplex PCR; TCRdb's version includes in-frame clones alone and lacks a portion of them. Here the sample spans roughly 380,000 clones, 89% being singletons. One Seattle source followed patients from active infection through their disease course. The sequenced sample consisted of peripheral blood. The receptor comes from a woman in her thirties or forties with COVID-19, enrolled during active disease.

CDR3 amino acids: CASRAPNTGPGNQPQHF. In DNA form, the CDR3 reads TGTGCCAGTAGAGCACCGAACACAGGGCCGGGCAATCAGCCCCAGCATTTT. This rearrangement joins TRBV19 to TRBJ1-5; D is possibly TRBD1 (6 bases). This CDR3 has 17 amino acids. Germline CDR1 LNHDA, CDR2 SQIVND (reference sequence). Trimming removed 6 bases at V and 2 bases at J, with 20 bases between.